A single sample gave rise to the 32 T cell receptor beta chains below, sequenced in a study of response to subunit inactivated influenza vaccine. MiXCR was run by TCRdb on the RT-PCR reads, yielding one entry per CDR3 protein. The data contain 450,000 to 700,000 distinct CDR3 sequences, about 14% of them seen just once; the ten biggest clones take up 8.5% to 14%. The sequenced sample was PBMCs from blood, obtained 12 days after vaccination. The receptor source for this set is a man aged 50 to 60 who received an inactivated influenza vaccine.

V usage is TRBV18 and J usage is TRBJ2-3; tentative D call: TRBD1 (6 bases). The CDR3 extends over 15 amino acids. Germline CDR1 reads KGHSH; CDR2 reads LQKENI. The V and J ends lost 5 bases and 2 bases respectively, with 14 bases between them. CDR3: CASSSYTGLTDTQYF. The CDR3 bases are TGTGCCAGCTCATCTTATACAGGGCTCACAGATACGCAGTATTTT.

This chain connects TRBV29-1 to TRBJ2-1; TRBD2 matches 11 bases. Germline V gene sequence: CDR1 SQVTM, CDR2 ANQGSEA. The CDR3 length is 14 residues. J was trimmed by 3 bases and V by 4 bases; bases with no gene match: 2. The CDR3 DNA reads TGCAGCGTTGGGACTAGCGGGTTCTACAATGAGCAGTTCTTC. Its translation: CSVGTSGFYNEQFF.

The V gene is TRBV18, the J gene TRBJ2-1; TRBD1 might be the D (6 bases). Trimming shortened V by 6 bases and J by 0 bases, and 15 bases separated the two germline ends. Germline CDR1 KGHSH, CDR2 LQKENI. The CDR3 extends over 16 amino acids. Here the CDR3 DNA reads TGTGCCAGCTCCGAATTGGGACAAAGCTCCTACAATGAGCAGTTCTTC. This sequence encodes CASSELGQSSYNEQFF. Together with reference TRBV18 and TRBJ2-1, the CDR3 gives the full variable domain: NAGVMQNPRHLVRRRGQEARLRCSPMKGHSHVYWYRQLPEEGLKFMVYLQKENIIDESGMPKERFSAEFPKEGPSILRIQQVVRGDSAAYFCASSELGQSSYNEQFFGPGTRLTVL.

The chain joins TRBV4-1 to TRBJ2-6, with TRBD1 matching 12 bases. The CDR3 totals 20 residues. CDR1 and CDR2 (germline): MGHRA, YSYEKL. V shed 1 base, J shed 2 bases, and the junction held 9 bases outside the gene matches. This CDR3 is CASSQAILGTGGAGANVLTF. In nucleotides, the CDR3 is TGCGCCAGCAGCCAAGCCATTCTCGGGACAGGGGGCGCTGGGGCCAACGTCCTGACTTTC.

This clonotype occurred a few times. The chain links TRBV9 to TRBJ2-3; the match to TRBD1 covers 10 bases. Germline V gene lookup returns CDR1 SGDLS and CDR2 YYNGEE. This CDR3 region has 14 residues. The V segment lost 4 bases and the J segment 5 bases; nucleotides outside the gene matches: 4. The CDR3 sequence is CASSIRTGGDTQYF. The CDR3 nucleotides read TGTGCCAGCAGCATACGGACAGGGGGAGATACGCAGTATTTT.

The rearrangement uses TRBV6-1 and TRBJ2-2; 9 nucleotides align to TRBD1. The CDR3 extends over 19 amino acids. V dropped 5 bases and J dropped 7; count of bases not matched to a gene: 20. The germline V gene has CDR1 MNHNS and CDR2 SASEGT. The CDR3 coding sequence is TGTGCCAGCAGTAGTCACTTCCTCCGGGACAGGGAATGGGGCGGGGAGCTGTTTTTT. Amino acids: CASSSHFLRDREWGGELFF.

This clonotype has only a few counts. The V gene is TRBV18, the J gene TRBJ1-3; D call uncertain. The germline CDR1 and CDR2 sequences are KGHSH and LQKENI. The ends were cut back, 5 bases at V and 7 bases at J, with 15 bases in the middle. This CDR3 is 14 amino acids long. The CDR3 DNA reads as TGTGCCAGCTCAGGATCGGATGGGCGCAACACCATATATTTT. This encodes CASSGSDGRNTIYF.

In its sample, this clonotype was seen a few times. V is TRBV10-3 and J is TRBJ2-6; tentatively, D is TRBD1 (6 bases). The germline V gene has CDR1 ENHRY and CDR2 SYGVKD. Between the trimmed V and J ends, which lost 0 bases and 0 bases, there was a span of 12 bases. The CDR3 has 18 amino acids. CDR3 protein: CAISESGTLLSGANVLTF. The CDR3 DNA is TGTGCCATCAGTGAGTCAGGGACACTGCTCTCTGGGGCCAACGTCCTGACTTTC.

This clonotype was seen ten or more times. Compared with germline, one end of the junction differs, possibly owing to a read error. The chain carries TRBV7-2 and TRBJ1-1; D call uncertain. The CDR3 has 14 amino acids. Looked up from germline, CDR1 is SGHTA and CDR2 is FQGNSA. For the CDR3, the DNA is TGTGCCAGCAGCTTCCAAAGGGTTGGCACTGAAGCCTTCTTT. This translates into CASSFQRVGTEAFF. Filled out from reference TRBV7-2 and TRBJ1-1, the complete variable domain reads GAGVSQSPSNKVTEKGKDVELRCDPISGHTALYWYRQSLGQGLEFLIYFQGNSAPDKSGLPSDRFSAERTGGSVSTLTIQRTQQEDSAVYLCASSFQRVGTEAFFGQGTRLTVV.

This clonotype was found many times. CDR3 sequence (DNA): TGTGCCAGCAGCCGTTACACAGATACGCAGTATTTT. It is translated as CASSRYTDTQYF. The rearrangement uses TRBV7-2 and TRBJ2-3; D is undetermined. This CDR3 comprises 12 residues. The V and J ends lost 5 bases and 2 bases respectively, with 5 bases between them. Germline V lookup: CDR1 SGHTA, CDR2 FQGNSA.

In its sample, this clonotype was seen a few times. The chain carries TRBV6-1 and TRBJ2-5; maybe TRBD2 (7 bases). Trimming stripped 7 bases from V and 4 bases from J, with 16 bases between. Germline-derived CDR1 and CDR2 are MNHNS and SASEGT. CDR3 length: 14 residues. CDR3 sequence reads: CASMRGGALETQYF. In DNA, the CDR3 is TGTGCCAGCATGAGGGGGGGGGCGTTAGAGACCCAGTACTTC.

The chain uses TRBV4-3 and TRBJ1-4, with D uncertain. Germline V gene lookup returns CDR1 LGHNA and CDR2 YSLEER. The CDR3 totals 15 residues. Trimming took off 0 bases at V and 5 bases at J, with 10 bases between the two ends. The CDR3 spells CASSQEKGHNEKLFF. The CDR3 DNA is TGCGCCAGCAGCCAAGAAAAGGGTCACAATGAAAAACTGTTTTTT.

The chain joins TRBV7-9 to TRBJ2-5; possible D gene TRBD1, 5 bases. The CDR3 is 15 residues long. Looked up from germline, CDR1 is SEHNR and CDR2 is FQNEAQ (reference sequence). V shed 5 bases and J shed 1 base, with 14 bases lying between them. CDR3 residues: CASSRLTAIQETQYF. CDR3 nucleotide sequence: TGTGCCAGCAGCCGACTGACAGCTATCCAAGAGACCCAGTACTTC.

A few counts support this clonotype. The chain couples TRBV6-1 to TRBJ2-5; no clear D. Germline CDR1 MNHNS, CDR2 SASEGT. The CDR3 extends over 12 amino acids. Trimming cost V 1 base and J 5 bases, with 5 bases left between them. The CDR3 spells CASSEVLETQYF. The CDR3 DNA follows: TGTGCCAGCAGTGAAGTCTTGGAGACCCAGTACTTC.

This clonotype was detected only a few times. The chain joins TRBV6-1 to TRBJ2-1; D is undetermined. CDR1 MNHNS and CDR2 SASEGT come from the germline V gene. This CDR3 is built from 16 residues. Trimming stripped 6 bases from V and 4 bases from J, with 19 bases between. The CDR3 loop reads CASSLERLPQYNEQFF. The CDR3 bases are TGTGCCAGCAGCCTCGAGAGGTTACCTCAATACAATGAGCAGTTCTTC.

This sequence joins TRBV24-1 and TRBJ1-1; a possible D gene is TRBD1 (5 bases). The V and J ends lost 3 bases and 1 base respectively, with 11 bases between them. This CDR3 comprises 15 residues. Germline V gives CDR1 KGHDR, CDR2 SFDVKD. CDR3 residues: CATSDAGAGNTEAFF. CDR3 DNA sequence: TGTGCCACCAGTGATGCCGGGGCGGGGAACACTGAAGCTTTCTTT.

The rearrangement joins TRBV4-1 to TRBJ1-2; 9 nucleotides agree with TRBD1. CDR1 MGHRA and CDR2 YSYEKL come from the germline V gene. V trimming: 0 bases; J trimming: 8 bases; junction bases outside the gene matches: 7. This CDR3 has 15 residues. CDR3 sequence (DNA): TGCGCCAGCAGCCAAGATAGGGGACAGGGAGGAGGCTACACCTTC. This codes for CASSQDRGQGGGYTF.

The rearrangement uses TRBV7-6 and TRBJ2-2, with a tentative D call TRBD2 (6 bases). The CDR3 loop spans 16 amino acids. Trimming removed 1 base at V and 6 bases at J, with 15 bases between. Germline CDR1 SGHVS, CDR2 FNYEAQ. The CDR3: CASSLGGAGVAGELFF. CDR3 DNA: TGTGCCAGCAGCTTAGGCGGGGCGGGCGTTGCCGGGGAGCTGTTTTTT.

The chain combines TRBV18 with TRBJ2-5; a possible D gene is TRBD1 (5 bases). V lost 3 bases and J lost 1, with 12 bases in between. This CDR3 contains 15 residues. Germline V gives CDR1 KGHSH, CDR2 LQKENI. This CDR3 reads CASSPPSTAQETQYF. CDR3 nucleotide sequence: TGTGCCAGCTCACCCCCTTCGACAGCCCAAGAGACCCAGTACTTC.

The chain couples TRBV5-1 to TRBJ2-1, with 9 bases fitting TRBD2. The germline V gene encodes CDR1 SGHRS and CDR2 YFSETQ. V trimming: 7 bases; J trimming: 0 bases; junction bases outside the gene matches: 5. The CDR3 loop spans 15 amino acids. The CDR3: CASGLASSSYNEQFF. The CDR3 nucleotides are TGCGCCAGCGGACTAGCGTCCAGCTCCTACAATGAGCAGTTCTTC.

The table lists this clonotype with a few counts. The chain carries TRBV6-5 and TRBJ2-5; the match to TRBD2 covers 10 bases. The germline CDR1 and CDR2 sequences are MNHEY and SVGAGI. V was pared by 2 bases and J by 3 bases, with 3 bases of the junction left unmatched. This CDR3 is built from 15 residues. The CDR3 is CASSYGTSAKETQYF. CDR3 coding DNA: TGTGCCAGCAGTTACGGGACTAGCGCTAAAGAGACCCAGTACTTC.

The rearrangement links TRBV20-1 to TRBJ2-3; possible D gene TRBD1, 7 bases. The CDR3 runs to 14 residues. V was pared by 5 bases and J by 1 base, with 13 bases between. CDR1 and CDR2 (germline): DFQATT, SNEGSKA (reference sequence). The chain's CDR3 is CSAGGGLGTDTQYF. CDR3 sequence (DNA): TGCAGTGCTGGAGGGGGCTTGGGCACAGATACGCAGTATTTT.

The V gene is TRBV7-2, the J gene TRBJ2-2; D might be TRBD2 (7 bases). CDR3 size: 14 residues. Between the trimmed V and J ends, which lost 9 bases and 4 bases, there was a span of 15 bases. Germline CDR1 and CDR2: SGHTA and FQGNSA. CDR3 DNA sequence: TGTGCCAGTATGAGGGGGGGCGCCACCGGGGAGCTGTTTTTT. It yields the protein CASMRGGATGELFF.

The V gene is TRBV7-9, the J gene TRBJ2-1; weak D call: TRBD2 (5 bases). CDR1 is SEHNR, CDR2 FQNEAQ, per germline (reference sequence). With 5 bases removed from V and 5 bases from J, the gap between germline ends came to 13 bases. The CDR3 runs to 14 residues. CDR3 residues: CASSAGLQHNEQFF. The CDR3, as DNA: TGTGCCAGCAGCGCGGGCCTACAGCACAATGAGCAGTTCTTC.

This clonotype was observed a handful of times. This chain links TRBV12-5 with TRBJ2-3, with 9 bases aligning to TRBD1. The CDR3 has 17 residues. The germline V gene encodes CDR1 LGHNT and CDR2 FRNRAP. The ends lost 0 bases at V and 3 bases at J; junction bases unmatched: 7. The CDR3 protein is CASGLVHRGQLTDTQYF. Here the CDR3 DNA reads TGTGCTAGTGGTTTGGTCCACAGGGGGCAATTGACAGATACGCAGTATTTT.

The chain uses TRBV7-9 and TRBJ1-6, with D possibly being TRBD1 (6 bases). CDR1 and CDR2 (germline): SEHNR, FQNEAQ (reference sequence). The CDR3 contains 17 residues. Trimming shortened V by 3 bases and J by 8 bases, and 20 bases separated the two germline ends. As DNA, the CDR3 is TGTGCCAGCAGCTTGGGGGCGGGGAGCTCCAGGGATTCACCCCTCCACTTT. Amino acid sequence: CASSLGAGSSRDSPLHF.

The chain carries TRBV6-1 and TRBJ2-2, with TRBD2 matching over 9 bases. Germline-derived CDR1 and CDR2 are MNHNS and SASEGT. The J segment lost 6 bases and the V segment lost 6 bases, leaving 8 bases of the junction unmatched. This CDR3 region has 15 residues. As DNA, the CDR3 is TGTGCCAGCAGGAGACGCGGGGGGGTCCCCGGGGAGCTGTTTTTT. Protein sequence: CASRRRGGVPGELFF.

The chain is built from TRBV24-1 and TRBJ2-5; D may be TRBD2 (6 bases). CDR3 size: 14 residues. Trimming stripped 4 bases from V and 5 bases from J, with 13 bases between. Germline CDR1 and CDR2: KGHDR and SFDVKD. The CDR3 sequence: CATSDPGVRETQYF. As DNA, the CDR3 is TGTGCCACCAGTGACCCGGGAGTCAGGGAGACCCAGTACTTC.

This clonotype has a handful of counts. This chain joins TRBV29-1 and TRBJ1-1; a possible D gene is TRBD1 (5 bases). V lost 6 bases and J 1 base, leaving 18 bases between the germline ends. The CDR3 has 15 amino acids. Per the germline V gene, CDR1 is SQVTM and CDR2 is ANQGSEA. As DNA, the CDR3 is TGCAGCGTCGCTTGGGGAAAGACAGCGAACACTGAAGCTTTCTTT. Amino acid sequence: CSVAWGKTANTEAFF.

This clonotype has more than one count but fewer than ten. V and J are TRBV4-2 and TRBJ2-7; D may correspond to TRBD1 or TRBD2 (5 bases each). In germline, CDR1 is LGHNA, CDR2 YNFKEQ. V dropped 5 bases and J dropped 0 bases, with 20 bases sitting between them. The CDR3 runs 17 residues. Here the CDR3 reads CASSRILRDVISYEQYF. CDR3 nucleotide sequence: TGTGCCAGCAGCAGAATACTCCGGGACGTCATCTCCTACGAGCAGTACTTC.

This clonotype was detected a few times. V gene TRBV12-3 or TRBV12-4 combines with J gene TRBJ2-5, with TRBD2 matching 8 bases. The CDR3 has 15 residues. Trimming cost V 5 bases and J 10 bases; bases outside gene matches: 15. The CDR3 DNA sequence: TGTGCCAGCAGTCCTCGGGCGGGACTAGGGGCAGACCAGTACTTC. Its protein is CASSPRAGLGADQYF.

V and J are TRBV7-9 and TRBJ2-3; 8 positions match TRBD1. The J segment lost 4 bases and the V segment lost 3 bases, leaving 12 bases of the junction unmatched. The CDR3 extends over 17 amino acids. CDR1 SEHNR and CDR2 FQNEAQ come from the germline V gene (reference sequence). The CDR3 sequence is CASSFPPGQGRADTQYF. DNA of the CDR3: TGTGCCAGCAGCTTTCCACCTGGACAGGGCCGTGCAGATACGCAGTATTTT.